The 17 T cell receptor beta chains below all came from one sample that was sequenced in a study of T cell responses to AZD1222 COVID-19 vaccine. The protocol was immunoSEQ multiplex PCR, while the TCRdb copy is restricted to in-frame clones and leaves out a portion. Here the sample spans 95,000 to 150,000 clones, 87% being singletons. The sequencing here drew on peripheral blood, taken on day 0 of AZD1222 vaccination. The receptors here all came from an adult in good health.

The CDR3 is CASSLAFSGNTGELFF. The CDR3 region has the DNA TGTGCCAGCAGCTTAGCGTTTAGCGGGAACACCGGGGAGCTGTTTTTT. The chain uses TRBV7-9 and TRBJ2-2; possibly TRBD2 for D (6 bases). V was cut by 0 bases and J by 1 base, with 9 bases left in between. The germline CDR1 and CDR2 sequences are SEHNR and FQNEAQ (reference sequence). This CDR3 region has 16 residues.

For the CDR3, the DNA is TGTGCCAGCAGTCTCATAGGGGGCTCTGGAAACACCATATATTTT. Its translation: CASSLIGGSGNTIYF. This rearrangement joins TRBV27 to TRBJ1-3; a weak D match, TRBD1 (6 bases). V was cut by 5 bases and J by 0 bases, with 11 bases left in between. Germline V CDR1 and CDR2: MNHEY, SMNVEV (reference sequence). The CDR3 contains 15 residues.

This chain joins TRBV30 and TRBJ2-1, with 12 bases matching TRBD2. The V and J ends lost 2 bases and 15 bases, in that order; junction bases with no gene match: 8. The CDR3 is made up of 13 amino acids. Per the germline V gene, CDR1 is GTSNPN and CDR2 is SVGIG (reference sequence). CDR3 bases: TGTGCCTGGAGTTCCTCGACTAGCGGGGGCCGGTTCTTC. Its translation is CAWSSSTSGGRFF. Full variable domain (outside the CDR3, taken from reference TRBV30 and TRBJ2-1): SQTIHQWPATLVQPVGSPLSLECTVEGTSNPNLYWYRQAAGRGLQLLFYSVGIGQISSEVPQNLSASRPQDRQFILSSKKLLLSDSGFYLCAWSSSTSGGRFFGPGTRLTVL.

This chain connects TRBV10-3 to TRBJ2-3; no firm D call. The CDR3 is 14 residues long. From germline, CDR1 is ENHRY and CDR2 SYGVKD. V was pared by 3 bases and J by 5 bases, with 12 bases between. The CDR3 region has the DNA TGTGCCATCAGTGACCCAGGCCCTAGAGATACGCAGTATTTT. Encoded protein: CAISDPGPRDTQYF.

V and J are TRBV7-2 and TRBJ1-1; D unclear. CDR1 and CDR2 (germline): SGHTA, FQGNSA. The CDR3 is 15 amino acids. The V end was cut by 1 base, the J end by 0 bases, with 9 bases between. CDR3 in amino acids: CASSLVGSMNTEAFF. The DNA for the CDR3 is TGTGCCAGCAGCTTAGTAGGATCGATGAACACTGAAGCTTTCTTT.

The gene calls are TRBV30 and TRBJ1-4; perhaps TRBD1 as D (6 bases). Germline CDR1 reads GTSNPN; CDR2 reads SVGIG (reference sequence). The CDR3 length is 15 residues. The V end was cut by 1 base, the J end by 4 bases, with 13 bases between. CDR3 sequence reads: CAWSGLIGGNEKLFF. In DNA form, the CDR3 reads TGTGCCTGGAGTGGCCTCATAGGGGGTAATGAAAAACTGTTTTTT.

This clone was seen once. The rearrangement joins TRBV18 to TRBJ1-5, with TRBD1 identical over 7 bases. The V gene's germline CDR1 is KGHSH and CDR2 LQKENI. The CDR3 runs 15 residues. With V trimmed by 2 bases and J by 5 bases, 6 bases remained unmatched. As DNA, the CDR3 is TGTGCCAGCTCACCAGGGGGACAGCTTCATCAGCCCCAGCATTTT. As protein: CASSPGGQLHQPQHF.

This rearrangement joins TRBV24-1 to TRBJ2-7; possibly TRBD1 for D (5 bases). Deletions cut 5 bases from V and 6 bases from J, with 13 bases between. CDR3 length: 13 residues. Germline lookup yields CDR1 KGHDR and CDR2 SFDVKD. The chain's CDR3 is CATSAQVHSEQYF. The DNA of the CDR3 is TGTGCCACCAGTGCACAGGTCCACTCCGAGCAGTACTTC.

J is TRBJ2-7 and V is TRBV11-3, with D possibly being TRBD2 (5 bases). The CDR3 contains 15 residues. Looked up from germline, CDR1 is SGHNT and CDR2 is YENEEA. Trimming took off 1 base at V and 4 bases at J, with 14 bases between the two ends. This chain's CDR3 is CASSLGGEGSYEQYF. CDR3 sequence (DNA): TGTGCCAGCAGCTTAGGGGGAGAAGGATCTTACGAGCAGTACTTC.

CDR3 sequence (DNA): TGCGCCAGCAGCCGGGACCAGGGCCAGGAATCACCCCTCCACTTT. Translating gives CASSRDQGQESPLHF. This sequence joins TRBV5-1 and TRBJ1-6; TRBD1 is a possible D gene (5 bases). V lost 4 bases, J lost 10 bases, and 18 bases lay in between. Germline assignment: CDR1 SGHRS and CDR2 YFSETQ. The CDR3 runs 15 residues.

This clone was found once. The CDR3 DNA sequence: TGTGCCAGTAGTCCGGGACACCCCCTCGAGCAGTACTTC. It specifies CASSPGHPLEQYF. This rearrangement joins TRBV19 to TRBJ2-7; D perhaps matches TRBD1 (6 bases). Trimming removed 5 bases from V and 6 bases from J, with 14 bases in between. The germline CDR1 and CDR2 sequences are LNHDA and SQIVND (reference sequence). CDR3 length: 13 residues.

V is TRBV24-1 and J is TRBJ2-3, with D possibly TRBD2 on 6 matching bases. Germline assignment: CDR1 KGHDR and CDR2 SFDVKD. The CDR3 consists of 13 residues. Trimming removed 9 bases at V and 2 bases at J, with 11 bases between. The DNA for the CDR3 is TGTGCCACCGAACGGGACTCCACAGATACGCAGTATTTT. Encoded protein: CATERDSTDTQYF.

This clone is a singleton in its sample. V usage is TRBV11-3 and J usage is TRBJ2-5, with TRBD2 identical over 8 bases. Trimming took 5 bases from V and 0 from J; bases not matched to a gene: 11. This CDR3 region has 17 residues. Germline CDR1 reads SGHNT; CDR2 reads YENEEA. In DNA, the CDR3 is TGTGCCAGCAGCCGGGCTCCAATACTAGCGGACCAAGAGACCCAGTACTTC. This sequence encodes CASSRAPILADQETQYF.

The chain uses TRBV6-2 or TRBV6-3 and TRBJ2-7; the D gene is possibly TRBD1 (5 bases). CDR3 length equals 13 residues. Germline V CDR1 and CDR2: MNHEY, SVGEGT. V lost 2 bases, J lost 3 bases, and 8 bases lay in between. The CDR3 reads CASSYKGHYEQYF. CDR3 DNA sequence: TGTGCCAGCAGTTACAAGGGGCACTACGAGCAGTACTTC.

The J gene is TRBJ1-2, the V gene TRBV9; no definite D call. Germline-derived CDR1 and CDR2 are SGDLS and YYNGEE. This CDR3 has 13 residues. V dropped 0 bases and J dropped 5 bases, with 8 bases sitting between them. CDR3: CASSVDESYGYTF. The CDR3 nucleotides are TGTGCCAGCAGCGTAGATGAGAGTTATGGCTACACCTTC.

The V gene is TRBV24-1, the J gene TRBJ1-2, with 8 bases matching TRBD1. CDR1 is KGHDR, CDR2 SFDVKD, per germline. The CDR3 runs 15 residues. J lost 5 bases, V lost 5 bases, and 9 bases had no gene match. CDR3 in DNA: TGTGCCACCAGTGGTATTGGGACAGGCGTTTATGGCTACACCTTC. Amino acids: CATSGIGTGVYGYTF.

The gene calls are TRBV7-3 and TRBJ2-7; maybe TRBD2 (6 bases). Germline V CDR1 and CDR2: SGHTA, FQGTGA. This CDR3 spans 14 amino acids. Deletions cut 0 bases from V and 5 bases from J, with 11 bases between. The CDR3 DNA is TGTGCCAGCAGCTTAACAGGAGGGCGCGACGAGCAGTACTTC. It yields the protein CASSLTGGRDEQYF.